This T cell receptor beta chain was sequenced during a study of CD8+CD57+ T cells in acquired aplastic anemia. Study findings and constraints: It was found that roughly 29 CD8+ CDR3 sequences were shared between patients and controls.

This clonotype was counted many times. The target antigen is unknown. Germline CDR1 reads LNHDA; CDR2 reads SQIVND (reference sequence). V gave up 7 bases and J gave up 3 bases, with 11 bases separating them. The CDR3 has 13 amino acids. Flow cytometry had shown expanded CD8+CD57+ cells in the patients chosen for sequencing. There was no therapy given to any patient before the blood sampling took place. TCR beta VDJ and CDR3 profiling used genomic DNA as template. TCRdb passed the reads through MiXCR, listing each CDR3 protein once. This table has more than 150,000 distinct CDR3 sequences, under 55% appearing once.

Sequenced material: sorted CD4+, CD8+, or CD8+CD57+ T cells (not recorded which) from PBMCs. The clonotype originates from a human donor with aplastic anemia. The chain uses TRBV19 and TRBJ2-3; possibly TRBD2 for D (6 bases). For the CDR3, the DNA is TGTGCCAGTACGGTGGGGAGGACAGATACGCAGTATTTT. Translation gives CASTVGRTDTQYF.